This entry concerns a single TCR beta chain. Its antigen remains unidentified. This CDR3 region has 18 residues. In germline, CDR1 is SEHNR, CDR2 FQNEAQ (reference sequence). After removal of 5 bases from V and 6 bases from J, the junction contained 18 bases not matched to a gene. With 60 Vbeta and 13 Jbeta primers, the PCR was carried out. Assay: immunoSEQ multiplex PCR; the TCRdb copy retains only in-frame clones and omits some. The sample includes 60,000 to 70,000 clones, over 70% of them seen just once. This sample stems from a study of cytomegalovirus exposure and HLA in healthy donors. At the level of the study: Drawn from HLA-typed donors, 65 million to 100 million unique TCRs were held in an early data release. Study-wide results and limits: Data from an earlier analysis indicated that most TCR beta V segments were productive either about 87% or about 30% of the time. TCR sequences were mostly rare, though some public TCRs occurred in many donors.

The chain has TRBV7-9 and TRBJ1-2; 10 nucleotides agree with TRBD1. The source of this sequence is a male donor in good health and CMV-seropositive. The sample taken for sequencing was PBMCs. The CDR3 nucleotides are TGTGCCAGCAGCCCCCGCCGGGACAGGGGCTTTTCTCCAAATGGCTACACCTTC. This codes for CASSPRRDRGFSPNGYTF.